The sequence of this TCR beta chain was determined in a study of memory CD4+ T cells and cytomegalovirus serostatus. There are 14 residues in the CDR3. Trimming took 5 bases from V and 2 from J; bases not matched to a gene: 3. Per the germline V gene, CDR1 is SNHLY and CDR2 is FYNNEI. In regard to this clone: Antigen: not known.

The sort gate was single viable CD3+CD4+CD8-CD45RO+ cells for memory CD4+ T cells. Produced via immunoSEQ multiplex PCR; TCRdb's table is partial and in-frame only. The sample carries 35,000 to 45,000 clones, around three quarters recorded once. Study-wide findings and caveats: Each of approximately 73 CMV-associated TCRbeta sequences occurred in one to five individuals.

The chain uses TRBV2 and TRBJ1-2; 9 bases match TRBD1. Sequencing used memory CD4+ T cells from blood. The origin of this receptor is an adult in good health and CMV-seronegative. This CDR3 reads CASSPDRGNYGYTF. As DNA, the CDR3 is TGTGCCAGCAGTCCGGACAGGGGAAACTATGGCTACACCTTC.